This T cell receptor beta chain was recorded in a study of shared clonotypes between healthy human individuals. General observations from the study: Collection of samples was limited to blood; tissue repertoires likely differ.

Everyone who donated was a Caucasian adult who lived in Nashville, Tennessee. Researchers reported that CD8 memory united CD45RO+ cells with CCR7-negative CD45RA+ TemRA cells. As to this clone: As yet, its antigen is unknown.

Germline loops: CDR1 SQVTM, CDR2 ANQGSEA. V trimming: 1 base; J trimming: 0 bases; junction bases outside the gene matches: 4. CDR3 length: 15 amino acids. The protocol was immunoSEQ multiplex PCR, while the TCRdb copy is restricted to in-frame clones and leaves out a portion. Here the sample spans roughly 380,000 clones, 95% to 97% being singletons. The sample consisted of memory CD8+ T cells sorted from blood. The subset was: CD45RO+ cells pooled with CCR7-negative TemRA cells. This sequence was found in a man aged 25 to 40 in good health. V is TRBV29-1 and J is TRBJ2-3; 7 positions match TRBD2. The CDR3 loop is CSVEGHSGSTDTQYF. The CDR3 DNA sequence: TGCAGCGTTGAAGGACATAGCGGGAGCACAGATACGCAGTATTTT.